One T cell receptor (beta chain) is described in this entry. The assay was immunoSEQ multiplex PCR, and TCRdb's table has in-frame clones only and misses some. The data hold roughly 70,000 clones, with 70% to 80% observed a single time. These data originate in a study of PD-1 blockade in classical Hodgkin lymphoma. CDR3 length equals 16 residues. With V trimmed by 5 bases and J by 0 bases, 5 bases remained unmatched. Looked up from germline, CDR1 is SGHVS and CDR2 is FQNEAQ. Brentuximab vedotin exposure varied among the patients, all of whom had relapsed after autologous stem cell transplantation. The sequencing used peripheral blood mononuclear cells (PBMCs), collected before the second cycle of nivolumab. This TCR was sampled from a human donor with classical Hodgkin lymphoma. V usage is TRBV7-8 and J usage is TRBJ1-1, with 11 bases aligning to TRBD1. CDR3 region: CASSPWTGGMNTEAFF. CDR3 in DNA: TGTGCCAGCAGCCCCTGGACAGGGGGCATGAACACTGAAGCTTTCTTT. The variable domain in full, with the rest retrieved from reference TRBV7-8 and TRBJ1-1, is GAGVSQSPRYKVAKRGQDVALRCDPISGHVSLFWYQQALGQGPEFLTYFQNEAQLDKSGLPSDRFFAERPEGSVSTLKIQRTQQEDSAVYLCASSPWTGGMNTEAFFGQGTRLTVV.